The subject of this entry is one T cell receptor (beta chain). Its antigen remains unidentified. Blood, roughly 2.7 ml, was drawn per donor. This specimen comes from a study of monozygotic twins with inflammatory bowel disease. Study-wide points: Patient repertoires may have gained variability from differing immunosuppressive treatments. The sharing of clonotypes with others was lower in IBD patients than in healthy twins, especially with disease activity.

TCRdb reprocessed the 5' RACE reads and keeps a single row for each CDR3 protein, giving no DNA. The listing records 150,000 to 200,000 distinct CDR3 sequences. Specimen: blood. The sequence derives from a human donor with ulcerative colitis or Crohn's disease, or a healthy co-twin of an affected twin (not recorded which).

Here the CDR3 reads CASSPLAGDGTGELFF. The chain has TRBV3-1 and TRBJ2-2; there is no DNA to check the TCRdb D call of TRBD2. CDR3 length: 16 amino acids. CDR1 and CDR2 (germline): LGHDT, YNNKEL (reference sequence).